This T cell receptor beta chain was captured in a study of T cell responses to AZD1222 COVID-19 vaccine. TCRdb's table, derived via immunoSEQ multiplex PCR, lists solely in-frame clones and lacks some. The table shows about 67,000 clones, with about four fifths occurring only once. This CDR3 is 13 amino acids long. V lost 4 bases and J lost 5, with 11 bases in between. Germline V gives CDR1 SGHVS, CDR2 FNYEAQ. As to this clone: The antigen is unknown.

Study outcomes and limitations: Seropositive AZD1222 recipients at baseline numbered only five or six.

The chain recombines TRBV7-6 with TRBJ1-1, with D possibly matching TRBD1 (5 bases). This clonotype was sampled from an adult who received the AZD1222 COVID-19 vaccine. Sample: peripheral blood, taken 28 days after the second AZD1222 dose. CDR3 in amino acids: CASSSGPRTEAFF. The CDR3 DNA follows: TGTGCCAGCAGCTCGGGGCCGCGGACTGAAGCTTTCTTT.